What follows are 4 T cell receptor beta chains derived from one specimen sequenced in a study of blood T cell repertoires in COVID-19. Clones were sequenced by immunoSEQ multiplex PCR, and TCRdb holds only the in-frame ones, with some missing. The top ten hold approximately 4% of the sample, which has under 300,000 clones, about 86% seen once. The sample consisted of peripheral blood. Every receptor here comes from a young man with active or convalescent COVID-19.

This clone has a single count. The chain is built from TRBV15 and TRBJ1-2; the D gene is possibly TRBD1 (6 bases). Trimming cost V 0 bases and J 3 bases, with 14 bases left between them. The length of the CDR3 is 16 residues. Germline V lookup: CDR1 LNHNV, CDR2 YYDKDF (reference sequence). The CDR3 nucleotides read TGTGCCACCAGCAGAGATCGTAGGGGGGGATACTATGGCTACACCTTC. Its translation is CATSRDRRGGYYGYTF. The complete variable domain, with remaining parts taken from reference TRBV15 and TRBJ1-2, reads DAMVIQNPRYQVTQFGKPVTLSCSQTLNHNVMYWYQQKSSQAPKLLFHYYDKDFNNEADTPDNFQSRRPNTSFCFLDIRSPGLGDTAMYLCATSRDRRGGYYGYTFGSGTRLTVV.

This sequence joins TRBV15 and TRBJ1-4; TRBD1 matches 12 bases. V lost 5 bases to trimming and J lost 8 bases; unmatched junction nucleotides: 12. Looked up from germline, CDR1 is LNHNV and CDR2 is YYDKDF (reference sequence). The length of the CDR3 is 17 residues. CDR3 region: CATSQPGQGARGEKLFF. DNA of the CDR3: TGTGCCACCAGCCAACCGGGACAGGGGGCACGAGGGGAAAAACTGTTTTTT.

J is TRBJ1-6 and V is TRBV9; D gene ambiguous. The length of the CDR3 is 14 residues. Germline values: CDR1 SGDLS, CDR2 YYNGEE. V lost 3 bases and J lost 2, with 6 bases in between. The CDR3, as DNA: TGTGCCAGCAGCGATGGAGCCTATAATTCACCCCTCCACTTT. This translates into CASSDGAYNSPLHF.

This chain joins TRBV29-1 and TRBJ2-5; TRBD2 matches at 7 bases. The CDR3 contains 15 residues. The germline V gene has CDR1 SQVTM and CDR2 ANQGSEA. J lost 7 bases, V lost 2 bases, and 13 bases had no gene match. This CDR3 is CSVELWASGRGTQYF. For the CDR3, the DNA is TGCAGCGTTGAATTATGGGCTAGCGGACGGGGGACCCAGTACTTC.